This TCR beta chain was obtained from a study of technical replicates of blood from a few donors. Sequenced by immunoSEQ multiplex PCR; TCRdb stores in-frame clones only, minus some. Among 45,000 to 60,000 clones listed, about 86% were seen once. The CDR3 has 14 residues. The chain recombines TRBV21-1 with TRBJ2-7; the table gives TRBD2 as D, unverified against the DNA. TRBV21-1 is a pseudogene locus. The sequenced sample consisted of PBMCs. This sequence originates from a human donor in good health. Some clones in this sample may be carry-over from other donors' samples. In DNA form, the CDR3 reads TGTGCCAGCAATGAAAGGGACTCGTCCTACGAGCAGTACTTC. This sequence encodes CASNERDSSYEQYF.